This T cell receptor beta chain was obtained from a study of CD8+ T cells in alopecia areata (dated by TCRdb to between 2017 and 2018). Background on the whole study: Treated patients were enrolled in an open-label pilot trial of oral tofacitinib at 5 to 10 mg twice daily for moderate-to-severe alopecia areata. Patients received tofacitinib for 6 to 18 months and were then followed off drug for 6 months to check for delayed response and recurrence. The study used high-throughput TCRbeta sequencing to examine T cell clonal expansion in alopecia areata, in both the C3H/HeJ mouse model and human patients. In humans, TCRbeta sequencing was performed on scalp tissue and on sorted CD4+ and CD8+ peripheral blood T cells from healthy controls and from patients with patchy or totalis/universalis alopecia areata. Patients on tofacitinib were biopsied at baseline and after 4 and 24 weeks of treatment, and several of the patients also had a later scalp biopsy. Scalp clonality was compared among normal scalp (n=4), patchy alopecia areata scalp (n=8), and alopecia totalis/universalis scalp (n=8). RNA was extracted with the PAXgene miRNA kit for fixed scalp, the miRNeasy kit for PBMCs, and the RNeasy kit for mouse skin. TCRbeta CDR3 regions were amplified by immunoSEQ multiplex PCR using 35 Vbeta forward and 13 Jbeta reverse primers.

A note on this clone: What antigen it recognizes has not been identified. No much larger clone exists at a distance of one base, and base qualities are not known.

The germline V gene specifies SGHTA as CDR1 and FQGNSA as CDR2. The CDR3, cysteine through phenylalanine, is 14 amino acids long. Only the CDR3 portion is preserved as DNA: 42 bases, with reading frame beginning at the first base. V gives up 5 bases and J gives up 1 base, and the segment between their germline ends measures 8 bases. The protocol used for the library was the immunoSEQ multiplex PCR assay. To provide template for TCR sequencing, every sample had RNA extracted and reverse transcribed into cDNA. First-strand cDNA was synthesized with SuperScript III using a 2:1 mix of oligo-dT and random hexamers. A synthetic immune receptor repertoire was used to assess amplification bias, and residual bias was removed computationally. The source study handled its data this way. Raw reads were preprocessed to remove errors, and CDR3 was defined by IMGT conventions from the conserved cysteine to phenylalanine. Clonality was calculated as 1 minus Shannon entropy normalized by log2 of the number of productive unique TCRs. Scalp TCRbeta sequences were cross-referenced with sorted blood CD4 and CD8 repertoires so that the CD4 or CD8 identity of scalp clones could be inferred. The clones in this table, taken by TCRdb from immuneACCESS, are in-frame only. Not every clone is retained; where verified, under half of the shortfall comes from an unresolved V gene, and the cause of the rest is unknown. V and J calls and clone size are as listed in that table; D and trimming were resolved from the DNA. The sample table records 90,000 to 150,000 clones; 35% to 40% of these occur just once. The ten largest clones capture 3% to 3.5% of the sample.

What the authors observed across the whole study: Compared with normal scalp, lesional scalp had higher clonality and more expanded CD8+ clones, particularly in alopecia totalis/universalis, a pattern that suggests antigenic drive. Shared TCR sequences between patients were less evident than in mice, which may be partly attributable to HLA diversity in the patient population. Resident alphabeta T cells in normal human skin are also sequenced, complicating scalp TCR repertoire analysis, unlike mouse skin dominated by gammadelta T cells.

From alopecia areata patients, peripheral blood was collected along with lesional scalp punch biopsies. After PBMCs were isolated by density centrifugation and stained for CD3, CD4 and CD8, a FACSAria was used to sort CD4+ and CD8+ T cells. The sequenced sample consisted of CD4+ T cells sorted from blood. The sequence joins TRBV7-2 to TRBJ1-4; TRBD1 is a possible D gene, resting on 6 matching bases. This sequence was found in a human donor with alopecia areata. CDR3 loop: CASSVQGTNEKLFF. DNA sequence: TGTGCCAGCAGCGTACAGGGAACTAATGAAAAACTGTTTTTT.